The clone carrying this T cell receptor beta chain was seen a handful of times. What it binds is not known. RNA transcripts served as the template for amplifying TCR beta CDR3 regions. HTBI primers were used for first-round RT-PCR of the TCR CDR3. Via MiXCR, TCRdb re-called the multiplex PCR reads, giving one row per CDR3 protein. The sample holds roughly 420,000 distinct CDR3 sequences; approximately 14% are singletons and the top ten take around 14%. PBMCs were derived from about 10 ml fresh peripheral blood. These data belong to a study of T cells in Graves' hyperthyroidism and ophthalmopathy. Study-wide results and caveats: Ophthalmopathy could be told apart from stable hyperthyroidism with a 13 V-J model. Most thyroid clonotypes that were expanded above 0.001 also turned up in blood.

The CDR3 spans 14 residues. Trimming removed 5 bases at V and 7 bases at J, with 12 bases between. CDR1 and CDR2 from the germline V gene are SGHVS and FNYEAQ. This TCR was recovered from a woman between 18 and 29 years old with Graves' hyperthyroidism. Sequences were obtained from blood. The rearrangement links TRBV7-6 to TRBJ1-6, with D tentatively TRBD1 (6 bases). This chain's CDR3 is CASSLRTVNSPLHF. CDR3 DNA: TGTGCCAGCAGCCTCAGGACAGTAAATTCACCCCTCCACTTT. Supplemented by reference TRBV7-6 and TRBJ1-6, the full variable domain reads GAGVSQSPRYKVTKRGQDVALRCDPISGHVSLYWYRQALGQGPEFLTYFNYEAQQDKSGLPNDRFSAERPEGSISTLTIQRTEQRDSAMYRCASSLRTVNSPLHFGNGTRLTVT.